The clone carrying this T cell receptor (beta chain) was detected many times. Its specificity is unknown. TCRdb re-analysed the RT-PCR reads in MiXCR, keeping a single row per CDR3 protein. The data show under 800,000 distinct CDR3 sequences, about 15% seen once. The source of the sample is a study of response to subunit inactivated influenza vaccine. J lost 15 bases, V lost 5 bases, and 8 bases had no gene match. Germline V CDR1 and CDR2: SQVTM, ANQGSEA. The CDR3 is made up of 11 amino acids. Study-level findings and limits: The authors offered the suggestion that each seasonal influenza vaccination recruits few new T cells.

Here the sequenced sample was PBMCs from blood, taken 14 days before vaccination. This TCR was recovered from a man aged 50-60 years who received an inactivated influenza vaccine. J is TRBJ2-4 and V is TRBV29-1, with 9 bases fitting TRBD1. Written as DNA, the CDR3 is TGCAGCGTTCTTCGGGACAGGGCGAGGTACTTC. Translating it yields CSVLRDRARYF.